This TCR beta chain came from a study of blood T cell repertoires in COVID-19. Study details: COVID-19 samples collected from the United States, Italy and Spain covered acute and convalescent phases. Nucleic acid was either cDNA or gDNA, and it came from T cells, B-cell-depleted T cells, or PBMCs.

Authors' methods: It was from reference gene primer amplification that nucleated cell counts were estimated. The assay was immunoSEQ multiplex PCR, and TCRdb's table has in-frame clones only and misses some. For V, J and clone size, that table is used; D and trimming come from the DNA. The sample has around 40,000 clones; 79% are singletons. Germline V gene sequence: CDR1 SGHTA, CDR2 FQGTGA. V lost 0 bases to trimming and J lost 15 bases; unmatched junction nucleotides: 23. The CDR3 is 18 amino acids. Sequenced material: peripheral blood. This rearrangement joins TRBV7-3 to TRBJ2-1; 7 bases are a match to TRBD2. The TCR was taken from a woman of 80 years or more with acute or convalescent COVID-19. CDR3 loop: CASSLTGRLGGGGSERFF. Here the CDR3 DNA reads TGTGCCAGCAGCTTAACGGGGCGTCTAGGCGGGGGAGGGAGTGAACGGTTCTTC.